The T cell receptor beta chain under discussion was sequenced for a study of monozygotic twins with inflammatory bowel disease. Germline CDR1 and CDR2: SGHVS and FQNEAQ. This CDR3 region has 14 residues. TCRdb reprocessed the 5' RACE reads and keeps a single row for each CDR3 protein, giving no DNA. The repertoire table contains approximately 100,000 distinct CDR3 sequences. Blood samples measuring approximately 2.4 ml were taken per donor. Specimen: blood. This TCR was recovered from a human donor with ulcerative colitis or Crohn's disease, or a healthy co-twin of an affected twin (not recorded which). V and J are TRBV7-8 and TRBJ2-7; the D call from TCRdb, TRBD1, cannot be confirmed without DNA. CDR3: CASSLVQGAGEQYF.